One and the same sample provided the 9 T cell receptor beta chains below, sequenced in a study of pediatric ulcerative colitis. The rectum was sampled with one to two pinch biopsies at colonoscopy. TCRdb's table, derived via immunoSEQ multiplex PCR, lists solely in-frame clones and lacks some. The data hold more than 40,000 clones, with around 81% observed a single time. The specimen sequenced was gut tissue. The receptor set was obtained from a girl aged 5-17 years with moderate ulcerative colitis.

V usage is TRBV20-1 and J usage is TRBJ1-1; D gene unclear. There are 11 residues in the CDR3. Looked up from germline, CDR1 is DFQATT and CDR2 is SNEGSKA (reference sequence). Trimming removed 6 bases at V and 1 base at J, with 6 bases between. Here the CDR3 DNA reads TGCAGTGCCATCAGGAACACTGAAGCTTTCTTT. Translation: CSAIRNTEAFF.

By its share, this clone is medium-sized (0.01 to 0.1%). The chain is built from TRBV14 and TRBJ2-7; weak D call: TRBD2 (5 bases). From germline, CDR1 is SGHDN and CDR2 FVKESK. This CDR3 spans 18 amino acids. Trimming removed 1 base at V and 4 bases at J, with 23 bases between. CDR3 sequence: CASSQGSEGPPPLYEQYF. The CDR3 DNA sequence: TGTGCCAGCAGCCAAGGGTCCGAGGGCCCTCCACCCCTATACGAGCAGTACTTC.

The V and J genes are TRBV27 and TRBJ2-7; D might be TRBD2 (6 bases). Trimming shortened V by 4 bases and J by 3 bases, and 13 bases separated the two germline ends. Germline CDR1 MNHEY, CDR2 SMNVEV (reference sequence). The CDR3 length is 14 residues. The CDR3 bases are TGTGCCAGCAGTTGGGGCGGGAATTTCTACGAGCAGTACTTC. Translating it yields CASSWGGNFYEQYF.

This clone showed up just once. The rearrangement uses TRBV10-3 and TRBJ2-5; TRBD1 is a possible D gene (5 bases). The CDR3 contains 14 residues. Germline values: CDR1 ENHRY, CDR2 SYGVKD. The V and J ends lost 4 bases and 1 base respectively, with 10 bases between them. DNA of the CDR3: TGTGCCATCAGTGCCCAGACAGTCCAAGAGACCCAGTACTTC. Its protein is CAISAQTVQETQYF.

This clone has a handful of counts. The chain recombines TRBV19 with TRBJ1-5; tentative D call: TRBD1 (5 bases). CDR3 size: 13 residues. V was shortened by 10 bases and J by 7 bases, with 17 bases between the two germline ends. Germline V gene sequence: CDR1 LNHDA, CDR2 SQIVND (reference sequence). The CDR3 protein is CATKGRGSQPQHF. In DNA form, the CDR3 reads TGTGCCACCAAGGGGAGGGGCAGCCAGCCCCAGCATTTT.

The CDR3 loop reads CASSLAMSPHEQFF. The CDR3 coding sequence is TGTGCCAGCAGCTTAGCGATGAGCCCACATGAGCAGTTCTTC. The chain employs TRBV7-2 and TRBJ2-1; D not certain. V lost 0 bases, J lost 8 bases, and 11 bases lay in between. Germline V gene lookup returns CDR1 SGHTA and CDR2 FQGNSA. The CDR3 spans 14 residues. The complete variable domain, with remaining parts taken from reference TRBV7-2 and TRBJ2-1, reads GAGVSQSPSNKVTEKGKDVELRCDPISGHTALYWYRQSLGQGLEFLIYFQGNSAPDKSGLPSDRFSAERTGGSVSTLTIQRTQQEDSAVYLCASSLAMSPHEQFFGPGTRLTVL.

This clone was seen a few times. The CDR3: CATSRATYSFRDGKPQHF. Here the CDR3 DNA reads TGTGCCACCAGCAGAGCCACCTATTCTTTCAGGGATGGTAAGCCCCAGCATTTT. J is TRBJ1-5 and V is TRBV15, with a weak D call TRBD1 (5 bases). The germline CDR1 and CDR2 sequences are LNHNV and YYDKDF (reference sequence). CDR3 length equals 18 residues. Trimming stripped 1 base from V and 8 bases from J, with 24 bases between.

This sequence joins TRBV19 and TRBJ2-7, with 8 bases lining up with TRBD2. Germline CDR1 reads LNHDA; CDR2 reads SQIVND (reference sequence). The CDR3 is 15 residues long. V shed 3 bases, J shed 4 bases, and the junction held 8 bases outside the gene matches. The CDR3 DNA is TGTGCCAGTAGTATTACGGGACTAGGTGTGTACGAGCAGTACTTC. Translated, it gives CASSITGLGVYEQYF.

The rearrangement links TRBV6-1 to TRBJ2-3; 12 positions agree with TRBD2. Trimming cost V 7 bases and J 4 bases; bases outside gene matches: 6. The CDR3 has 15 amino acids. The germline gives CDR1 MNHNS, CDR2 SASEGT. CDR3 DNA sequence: TGTGCCAGCACTAGCGGGAGGGCCGAGGCAGATACGCAGTATTTT. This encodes CASTSGRAEADTQYF.